The 27 T cell receptor beta chains presented below share a single source sample, sequenced in a study of blood T cell repertoires in COVID-19. Assay: immunoSEQ multiplex PCR; the TCRdb copy retains only in-frame clones and omits some. The sample records 110,000 to 150,000 clones, 80% to 85% being singletons. The sample consisted of peripheral blood. The source is a human donor in a cohort sampled during active COVID-19.

The chain combines TRBV5-1 with TRBJ2-3; possibly TRBD2 for D (7 bases). V dropped 2 bases and J dropped 2 bases, with 12 bases sitting between them. The CDR3 length is 15 residues. CDR1 is SGHRS and CDR2 is YFSETQ in the germline V gene. CDR3 region: CASSLRGGATDTQYF. CDR3 DNA: TGCGCCAGCAGCTTAAGAGGGGGGGCCACAGATACGCAGTATTTT. Drawing the rest from reference TRBV5-1 and TRBJ2-3, the complete variable domain is KAGVTQTPRYLIKTRGQQVTLSCSPISGHRSVSWYQQTPGQGLQFLFEYFSETQRNKGNFPGRFSGRQFSNSRSEMNVSTLELGDSALYLCASSLRGGATDTQYFGPGTRLTVL.

This chain uses TRBV6-5 with TRBJ1-1; no definite D call. V was shortened by 0 bases and J by 0 bases, with 8 bases between the two germline ends. Germline V gene data show CDR1 as MNHEY and CDR2 as SVGAGI. The CDR3 contains 15 residues. CDR3 nucleotides: TGTGCCAGCAGTTACTCGTCGGGAATGAACACTGAAGCTTTCTTT. It is translated as CASSYSSGMNTEAFF.

As regards this clone: Other DNA sequences in this specimen translate into the identical CDR3. The chain combines TRBV19 with TRBJ1-1; possibly TRBD1 for D (5 bases). Trimming removed 5 bases at V and 2 bases at J, with 9 bases between. This CDR3 contains 13 residues. The germline CDR1 and CDR2 sequences are LNHDA and SQIVND (reference sequence). The CDR3 DNA follows: TGTGCCAGTAGTCGGACAAGAAACACTGAAGCTTTCTTT. Encoded protein: CASSRTRNTEAFF.

The chain joins TRBV6-6 to TRBJ1-3; 7 bases are a match to TRBD1. Per germline, CDR1 MNHNY and CDR2 SVGAGI (reference sequence). The CDR3 covers 17 residues. Trimming removed 5 bases from V and 0 bases from J; junction bases left unmatched: 10. The CDR3, as DNA: TGTGCCAGCAGTCGAGCCTCGGGACAGAACTCTGGAAACACCATATATTTT. Translating it yields CASSRASGQNSGNTIYF.

This clone was detected once. The chain links TRBV12-5 to TRBJ2-5; D may be TRBD1 (6 bases). The CDR3 sequence is 12 residues long. V lost 6 bases, J lost 5 bases, and 10 bases lay in between. Per the germline V gene, CDR1 is LGHNT and CDR2 is FRNRAP. This chain's CDR3 is CASGTGWETQYF. The CDR3 nucleotides read TGTGCTAGTGGAACAGGGTGGGAGACCCAGTACTTC. The whole variable domain, remainder taken from reference TRBV12-5 and TRBJ2-5, is DARVTQTPRHKVTEMGQEVTMRCQPILGHNTVFWYRQTMMQGLELLAYFRNRAPLDDSGMPKDRFSAEMPDATLATLKIQPSEPRDSAVYFCASGTGWETQYFGPGTRLLVL.

This clone was seen only a few times. This sequence joins TRBV6-2 or TRBV6-3 and TRBJ1-5; a weak D match, TRBD1 (6 bases). The length of the CDR3 is 14 residues. Deletions cut 5 bases from V and 7 bases from J, with 15 bases between. Germline loops: CDR1 MNHEY, CDR2 SVGEGT. The CDR3 DNA sequence: TGTGCCAGCAGTCAGCTGGGGGCAGGGCAGCCCCAGCATTTT. It is translated as CASSQLGAGQPQHF.

This clone appeared a single time. The chain has TRBV5-8 and TRBJ2-4, with a possible D match to TRBD1 (5 bases). Germline lookup yields CDR1 SGHTS and CDR2 YDEGEE. V was shortened by 2 bases and J by 6 bases, with 6 bases between the two germline ends. The CDR3 length is 12 residues. This CDR3 reads CASSFQGNIQYF. DNA for the CDR3: TGTGCCAGCAGCTTCCAGGGAAACATTCAGTACTTC. Full variable domain (remainder filled in from reference TRBV5-8 and TRBJ2-4): EAGVTQSPTHLIKTRGQQATLRCSPISGHTSVYWYQQALGLGLQFLLWYDEGEERNRGNFPPRFSGRQFPNYSSELNVNALELEDSALYLCASSFQGNIQYFGAGTRLSVL.

J is TRBJ1-2 and V is TRBV19; no clear D. V lost 6 bases to trimming and J lost 8 bases, with 13 bases between them. The length of the CDR3 is 12 residues. Germline V lookup: CDR1 LNHDA, CDR2 SQIVND (reference sequence). The CDR3 is CASSTPSWGYTF. CDR3 DNA: TGTGCCAGTAGCACTCCATCGTGGGGCTACACCTTC.

This clone showed up just once. V is TRBV3-1 (or the pseudogene TRBV3-2) and J is TRBJ2-5, with TRBD1 matching 8 bases. Trimming at V came to 6 bases and at J to 9 bases, leaving 15 bases not matched to a gene. Germline V gene data show CDR1 as LGHDT and CDR2 as YNNKEL (reference sequence). The CDR3 is 15 residues long. CDR3 nucleotide sequence: TGTGCCAGCAGTCTTGGGACAGGAGACTCTGGGCCCCAGTACTTC. It specifies CASSLGTGDSGPQYF.

The gene calls are TRBV7-2 and TRBJ2-5; 9 bases are shared with TRBD2. Germline loops: CDR1 SGHTA, CDR2 FQGNSA. The CDR3 consists of 16 residues. V shed 5 bases and J 4 bases; nucleotides not matched to a gene: 11. The CDR3 protein is CASSLFTAGGLETQYF. CDR3 DNA: TGTGCCAGCAGCCTATTTACGGCGGGGGGGTTAGAGACCCAGTACTTC.

This clone turned up a few times. The chain recombines TRBV5-4 with TRBJ1-3, with D tentatively TRBD1 (5 bases). V gave up 3 bases and J gave up 0 bases, with 13 bases separating them. CDR1 and CDR2 (germline): SGHNT, YYREEE (reference sequence). CDR3 length: 16 amino acids. The CDR3 sequence is CASSWGGTLSGNTIYF. The CDR3 region has the DNA TGTGCCAGCAGCTGGGGCGGTACCCTCTCTGGAAACACCATATATTTT.

The genes are TRBV5-1 and TRBJ2-3, with D possibly being TRBD1 (6 bases). The germline V gene encodes CDR1 SGHRS and CDR2 YFSETQ. CDR3 length equals 16 residues. The V and J ends lost 0 bases and 6 bases respectively, with 17 bases between them. The CDR3 protein is CASSLGTDFEVDTQYF. As DNA, the CDR3 is TGCGCCAGCAGCTTGGGGACAGACTTCGAGGTGGATACGCAGTATTTT.

J is TRBJ1-4 and V is TRBV25-1; perhaps TRBD1 as D (6 bases). The V end lost 1 base, the J end lost 7 bases, and 16 bases lay between the germline ends. Germline V gives CDR1 MGHDK, CDR2 SYGVNS. The CDR3 sequence is 16 residues long. The DNA for the CDR3 is TGTGCCAGCAGTGAATCTAGGGGGGGGCTGGGTGAAAAACTGTTTTTT. Translating it yields CASSESRGGLGEKLFF.

This clone was counted a few times. The chain joins TRBV27 to TRBJ2-7; TRBD2 might be the D (5 bases). The CDR3 loop spans 14 amino acids. CDR1 is MNHEY and CDR2 is SMNVEV in the germline V gene (reference sequence). Trimming removed 5 bases from V and 7 bases from J, with 18 bases in between. The CDR3 DNA follows: TGTGCCAGCAGTACTCAGGTTTTTTCGGGAGAGCAGTACTTC. Translation: CASSTQVFSGEQYF.

The rearrangement links TRBV7-2 to TRBJ1-2; 8 bases fit TRBD1. V lost 1 base and J lost 4; bases outside the gene matches: 5. The CDR3 is 15 residues long. Germline V gives CDR1 SGHTA, CDR2 FQGNSA. The CDR3 nucleotides read TGTGCCAGCAGCTTAGGACAGGGGCAAACCTATGGCTACACCTTC. It is translated as CASSLGQGQTYGYTF.

The table lists this clone with a count of one. V gene TRBV11-1 combines with J gene TRBJ1-6; possible D gene TRBD1, 5 bases. The CDR3 extends over 15 amino acids. Germline lookup yields CDR1 SGHAT and CDR2 FQDESV (reference sequence). The V gene lost 2 bases and the J gene lost 3 bases, with 8 bases spanning the gap. This CDR3 reads CASSLRGNYNSPLHF. The CDR3 coding sequence is TGTGCCAGCAGCTTACGGGGGAACTATAATTCACCCCTCCACTTT.

Only one count was recorded for this clone. This CDR3 is CASSSLAGAGDEQFF. The DNA of the CDR3 is TGTGCCAGCAGCTCCCTCGCGGGGGCGGGCGATGAGCAGTTCTTC. The chain employs TRBV5-5 and TRBJ2-1; D is possibly TRBD2 (7 bases). The CDR3 runs to 15 residues. The germline CDR1 and CDR2 sequences are SGHKS and YYEKEE (reference sequence). V was shortened by 3 bases and J by 8 bases, with 18 bases between the two germline ends.

The V call is TRBV5-1, the J call TRBJ1-6; possibly TRBD1 for D (6 bases). Trimming pared 0 bases from V and 3 bases from J, leaving 7 bases between. Germline lookup yields CDR1 SGHRS and CDR2 YFSETQ. The CDR3 is 15 amino acids. The CDR3: CASSLEQGYNSPLHF. The CDR3, as DNA: TGCGCCAGCAGCTTGGAACAGGGCTATAATTCACCCCTCCACTTT.

Worth noting for this clone: A junction boundary mismatches the germline segment, possibly from a read error. The gene calls are TRBV29-1 and TRBJ2-7; D not certain. CDR1 is SQVTM and CDR2 is ANQGSEA in the germline V gene. The CDR3 has 13 residues. The CDR3 region is CSVEVDSSHEQYF. The DNA for the CDR3 is TGCAGCGTTGAGGTCGACTCCTCCCACGAGCAGTACTTC.

The chain recombines TRBV2 with TRBJ1-1; TRBD1 is a possible D gene (5 bases). Trimming took 11 bases from V and 4 from J, leaving 14 bases between them. This CDR3 comprises 12 residues. Germline V gene sequence: CDR1 SNHLY, CDR2 FYNNEI. CDR3 in DNA: TGTGCCTTAAAAGGGGAGGGCACTGAAGCTTTCTTT. Residues: CALKGEGTEAFF.

This sequence joins TRBV29-1 and TRBJ1-3; the D gene is possibly TRBD1 (5 bases). The CDR3 covers 14 residues. Trimming pared 6 bases from V and 0 bases from J, leaving 12 bases between. Germline values: CDR1 SQVTM, CDR2 ANQGSEA. CDR3 loop: CSVLSGDSGNTIYF. The CDR3 nucleotides are TGCAGCGTCCTCTCGGGGGACTCTGGAAACACCATATATTTT. Based on the CDR3 plus reference TRBV29-1 and TRBJ1-3, the full variable domain is SAVISQKPSRDICQRGTSLTIQCQVDSQVTMMFWYRQQPGQSLTLIATANQGSEATYESGFVIDKFPISRPNLTFSTLTVSNMSPEDSSIYLCSVLSGDSGNTIYFGEGSWLTVV.

The chain combines TRBV29-1 with TRBJ2-2; a possible D gene is TRBD1 (6 bases). V was trimmed by 4 bases and J by 2 bases, leaving 14 bases between them. Germline V gives CDR1 SQVTM, CDR2 ANQGSEA. The CDR3 runs to 15 residues. The CDR3, as DNA: TGCAGCGTTGTTCCAGGGGCGAGAAACACCGGGGAGCTGTTTTTT. Translated, it gives CSVVPGARNTGELFF.

This clone was detected only once. This sample also contains other DNA sequences that code for the same CDR3. The gene calls are TRBV19 and TRBJ1-5, with 8 bases fitting TRBD1. The V and J ends lost 6 bases and 6 bases, in that order; junction bases with no gene match: 4. Looked up from germline, CDR1 is LNHDA and CDR2 is SQIVND (reference sequence). This CDR3 comprises 13 residues. CDR3 sequence: CASSRQGTQPQHF. Here the CDR3 DNA reads TGTGCCAGTAGCCGACAGGGGACTCAGCCCCAGCATTTT. Using reference TRBV19 and TRBJ1-5 for the parts outside the CDR3, the full variable domain is DGGITQSPKYLFRKEGQNVTLSCEQNLNHDAMYWYRQDPGQGLRLIYYSQIVNDFQKGDIAEGYSVSREKKESFPLTVTSAQKNPTAFYLCASSRQGTQPQHFGDGTRLSIL.

This chain joins TRBV7-6 and TRBJ1-3; D gene uncertain. The CDR3 runs 18 residues. The germline V gene encodes CDR1 SGHVS and CDR2 FNYEAQ. V lost 3 bases, J lost 0 bases, and 18 bases lay in between. CDR3 protein: CASSLGHLTSYSGNTIYF. The CDR3 nucleotides read TGTGCCAGCAGCTTGGGCCACCTCACCTCCTACTCTGGAAACACCATATATTTT.

This clone has just a few counts. The chain employs TRBV7-2 and TRBJ2-7; the match to TRBD1 covers 8 bases. The CDR3 consists of 15 residues. Germline CDR1 reads SGHTA; CDR2 reads FQGNSA. V trimming: 5 bases; J trimming: 2 bases; junction bases outside the gene matches: 8. Here the CDR3 reads CASSGGPGQAYEQYF. The CDR3 DNA sequence: TGTGCCAGCAGCGGAGGTCCGGGACAGGCCTACGAGCAGTACTTC.

The table lists this clone with a count of one. The chain couples TRBV6-6 to TRBJ2-7, with a weak D call TRBD1 (5 bases). CDR1 and CDR2 (germline): MNHNY, SVGAGI (reference sequence). CDR3 length: 16 amino acids. Trimming took 2 bases from V and 0 from J, leaving 14 bases between them. CDR3 sequence reads: CASSYPTAPSSYEQYF. The CDR3 coding sequence is TGTGCCAGCAGTTACCCGACAGCCCCGAGCTCCTACGAGCAGTACTTC.

A few counts support this clone. This chain uses TRBV6-5 with TRBJ2-7; 10 bases match TRBD1. Germline CDR1 is MNHEY and CDR2 is SVGAGI. V shed 10 bases, J shed 5 bases, and the junction held 8 bases outside the gene matches. The CDR3 covers 13 residues. DNA of the CDR3: TGTGCCACCAGGGGGACAGGGGCCCACGAGCAGTACTTC. Residues: CATRGTGAHEQYF.